The T cell receptor beta chain under discussion was sequenced for a study of CD8+ T cells in alopecia areata (dated by TCRdb to about 2018). Notes on the research overall: Treated patients were enrolled in an open-label pilot trial of oral tofacitinib at 5 to 10 mg twice daily for moderate-to-severe alopecia areata. Patients stayed on tofacitinib for 6 to 18 months and then had 6 months of follow-up off drug so that delayed response and recurrence could be assessed. The study used high-throughput TCRbeta sequencing to examine T cell clonal expansion in alopecia areata, in both the C3H/HeJ mouse model and human patients. Human TCRbeta sequencing covered scalp tissue and sorted CD4+ and CD8+ peripheral blood T cells from patchy and totalis/universalis alopecia areata patients and healthy controls. Patients on tofacitinib were biopsied at baseline and after 4 and 24 weeks of treatment, and several of the patients also had a later scalp biopsy. Clonality in the scalp was compared among normal scalp (n=4), patchy alopecia areata scalp (n=8), and alopecia totalis/universalis scalp (n=8). RNA was extracted with the PAXgene miRNA kit for fixed scalp, the miRNeasy kit for PBMCs, and the RNeasy kit for mouse skin. Amplification of TCRbeta CDR3 regions was done by immunoSEQ multiplex PCR using 35 Vbeta forward primers and 13 Jbeta reverse primers. Results the study describes overall, beyond this receptor: Compared with mice, TCR sequences shared between patients were less clear, possibly partly because of HLA diversity across the patient population. Unlike mouse skin, where gammadelta T cells dominate, normal human skin contains resident alphabeta T cells that get sequenced too, which complicates analysis of the scalp TCR repertoire. Compared with normal scalp, lesional scalp had higher clonality and more expanded CD8+ clones, particularly in alopecia totalis/universalis, a pattern that suggests antigenic drive.

As for this clone: It lacks a known antigen. Base qualities are not at hand, and no much larger clone is one base apart.

Receptor amplification or capture employed the immunoSEQ multiplex PCR assay. To provide template for TCR sequencing, every sample had RNA extracted and reverse transcribed into cDNA. SuperScript III was used for first-strand cDNA synthesis, primed with a 2:1 mix of oligo-dT and random hexamers. A synthetic immune receptor repertoire was used to assess amplification bias, and residual bias was removed computationally. The published analysis was carried out like this. After raw reads were preprocessed to remove errors, the CDR3 was defined following IMGT conventions as running from the conserved cysteine to phenylalanine. Clonality was computed as 1 minus the Shannon entropy, with the entropy normalized by log2 of the number of productive unique TCRs. Whether each scalp clone was CD4 or CD8 was inferred by checking scalp TCRbeta sequences against the CD4 and CD8 repertoires from sorted blood. TCRdb carries this immuneACCESS record with in-frame sequences only. Its versions omit some clonotypes, under half of them owing to an unresolved V gene in the studies checked, with the rest unexplained. That table gives V, J and clone size, and the DNA gave D and trimming. Within this sample are about 200,000 clones, with about three fifths of them counted one time only. The ten largest account for 0.45% of the sample.

The germline V gene provides CDR1 SGHRS and CDR2 YFSETQ. V is reduced by 2 bases and J by 3 bases, leaving a spacing of 12 bases between them. The CDR3 runs 14 residues from the cysteine to the phenylalanine. Just CDR3 DNA is preserved here, 42 bases in frame from base 1. The time point label corresponds to: baseline before oral tofacitinib. Lesional scalp punch biopsies and peripheral blood were collected from alopecia areata patients. PBMCs were separated by density centrifugation and stained for CD3, CD4 and CD8, after which CD4+ and CD8+ T cells were sorted on a FACSAria. The sequences come from CD4+ T cells sorted from blood, collected at week 0. The TCR was taken from a human donor with alopecia areata. Rearrangement joined TRBV5-1 to TRBJ2-7; 5 matching bases give a weak D call of TRBD2. The DNA reads as follows: TGCGCCAGCAGCTTCCGAGGGAGAGGCTACGAGCAGTACTTC. This sequence encodes CASSFRGRGYEQYF.